A single sample gave rise to the 2 T cell receptor beta chains below, sequenced in a study of T cell changes during pregnancy in multiple sclerosis. Generated by immunoSEQ multiplex PCR, the TCRdb table keeps only in-frame clones and is missing some. The sample shows roughly 63,000 clones, 93% of them seen only once. The source was CD8+ T cells from peripheral blood mononuclear cells, collected in the second trimester of pregnancy. These receptors were taken from a female donor with multiple sclerosis, enrolled in a pregnancy study.

In DNA form, the CDR3 reads TGTGCCAGCAGCAGGGGAAACCTCAACGAGCAGTACTTC. Its protein is CASSRGNLNEQYF. The chain uses TRBV7-9 and TRBJ2-7; TRBD1 is a possible D gene (5 bases). Looked up from germline, CDR1 is SEHNR and CDR2 is FQNEAQ (reference sequence). There are 13 residues in the CDR3. V shed 5 bases and J shed 5 bases, with 13 bases lying between them.

The gene calls are TRBV2 and TRBJ1-2, with D uncertain. V was pared by 10 bases and J by 8 bases, with 11 bases between. The CDR3 has 10 amino acids. The germline V gene has CDR1 SNHLY and CDR2 FYNNEI. DNA for the CDR3: TGTGCCACGAGGGATATCGGCTACACCTTC. The encoded protein is CATRDIGYTF.